The entry below gives a single TCR beta chain sequence along with its context. The target of this receptor is not known. Base qualities are not provided; no much larger clone lies one nucleotide away. The donors belonged to the validation cohort of around 120 subjects, which was separate from the approximately 700-subject first cohort. The sample belongs to a study of cytomegalovirus exposure and HLA in healthy donors (dated by TCRdb to 2016 to 2017). For context, the study as a whole: According to a later analysis, the roughly 130 validation repertoires were produced on the same platform as the 680 or so repertoires of the first cohort. High-throughput TCR immunosequencing, statistical association of individual TCRs with disease status, and machine learning were combined to predict cytomegalovirus infection status. The study aimed to test whether signatures of past pathogen exposure could be identified by cataloging public T cell receptors. In addition to the first cohort of around 670 subjects, a separate validation cohort of under 150 different subjects was used. Results and caveats for the whole study, not just this receptor: The authors suggested that the approach could potentially be extended to other disease states and immunological phenotypes. In vitro tests confirmed that a few of the cytomegalovirus-associated TCR beta chains recognize cytomegalovirus antigens. A later analysis had no HLA typing for the validation cohort, so co-occurrence there was scored across all 110 or so repertoires. Subsequent analysis determined that TCRs grouped into clusters in the first cohort also showed a tendency toward co-occurrence across the 120 validation repertoires, and 90% to 95% of cluster scores exceeded 0. In the study, 150 to 200 TCR beta chains were listed as associated with cytomegalovirus. While some public TCRs were present in many individuals, most TCR sequences turned up only very rarely across donors. The classifier was reported to diagnose cytomegalovirus status with high specificity and sensitivity in both the original and validation cohorts.

Library prep was done by the immunoSEQ multiplex PCR assay. The authors' analysis ran thus. A statistical classification framework was built for diagnosing cytomegalovirus status from the catalog of TCR beta chain sequences. TCRdb retrieved this table from immuneACCESS and kept in-frame rearrangements only. Not all clones are present; in checked studies, unresolved V genes account for under half, and no reason is known for the remainder. The DNA was the basis for D and trimming; V, J and clone size are from that table. This sample comprises about 130,000 clones, approximately 95% of them detected only once. The top ten clonotypes cover approximately 1.5% of the sample. The germline V gene specifies KGHSH as CDR1 and LQKENI as CDR2. Cut back by 5 bases and 5 bases, the V and J ends lie 10 bases apart. From its cysteine to its phenylalanine, the CDR3 spans 12 amino acids. Of the read, only the CDR3 DNA is kept; its 36 bases are in frame from base 1.

The material sequenced was PBMCs. The chain employs TRBV18 and TRBJ2-7; a confident D gene designation cannot be given. The TCR sequence derives from a man between 18 and 29 years old in good health and CMV-seronegative. The CDR3 region reads CASSGPPNEQYF. The nucleotide sequence is TGTGCCAGCTCAGGGCCGCCGAACGAGCAGTACTTC.